The text below deals with one T cell receptor (beta chain). Antigen specificity is unknown. V lost 3 bases and J lost 3, with 6 bases in between. This CDR3 region has 12 residues. Germline CDR1 and CDR2: SGHDT and YYEEEE. The protocol was immunoSEQ multiplex PCR, while the TCRdb copy is restricted to in-frame clones and leaves out a portion. The sample contains tens of thousands of clones, around 90% of which appear only once. This specimen comes from a study of graft-versus-host responses after intestinal transplantation. Study-level background: Recipients were all induced with anti-thymocyte globulin, then given tacrolimus and steroids for around three years.

Study results and caveats: Present in recipient marrow, GvH clones included some that appeared first in ileum or blood.

The source of this sequence is a human donor who received an intestinal transplant. The sequencing used unstimulated CD8+ T cells sorted from spleen or lymph node cells, collected before intestinal transplant. The chain links TRBV5-6 to TRBJ2-5, with D perhaps matching TRBD1 (6 bases). CDR3 in amino acids: CASSWTEETQYF. The CDR3 coding sequence is TGTGCCAGCAGCTGGACAGAAGAGACCCAGTACTTC.